Listed below are T cell receptor beta chains from one sample, sequenced in a study of blood T cells in healthy people across ages. MiXCR, applied by TCRdb to the 5' RACE reads, yields one record per CDR3 protein. The sample holds about 1.7 million distinct CDR3 sequences, roughly 30% seen once. Sequenced input: blood. The receptors derive from a woman in her thirties in good health. Both conserved end residues are part of each CDR3. D genes are given only for firm matches. Clone size is given for some rows only: seen once, a few or many times, or a class if the clone is expanded.

TRBJ1-5	NA	TRBV20-1	few	TGCAGTGCTAGTTTCGGTAGCAATCAGCCCCAGCATTTT	CSASFGSNQPQHF
TRBJ2-1	NA	TRBV20-1	many	TGCAGTGCCAGATTGTCAGGGCTTACATACAATGAGCAGTTCTTC	CSARLSGLTYNEQFF
TRBJ2-7	TRBD2	TRBV20-1	NA	TGCAGTGCTAAAAGCGGGACGAGCTCCTACGTGCAGTACTTC	CSAKSGTSSYVQYF
TRBJ2-7	NA	TRBV28	few	TGTGCCAGCAGTTCCCCGCCGGACAGCTCCTACGAGCAGTACTTC	CASSSPPDSSYEQYF
TRBJ2-7	NA	TRBV6-5	many	TGTGCCAGCAGTTACGGGGGCGGAAGCTACTACGAGCAGTACTTC	CASSYGGGSYYEQYF
TRBJ2-6	NA	TRBV6-1	few	TGTGCCAGCACTAAATCTGGGGGCATGGACTCTGGGGCCAACGTCCTGACTTTC	CASTKSGGMDSGANVLTF
TRBJ2-3	TRBD2	TRBV20-1	NA	TGCAGTGCTAGAGATCGTATCCTAGCGGGGGGCACAGATACGCAGTATTTT	CSARDRILAGGTDTQYF
TRBJ2-1	NA	TRBV27	many	TGTGCCAGCAGTGCCGGGGGGCCAAGGTTCTTC	CASSAGGPRFF
TRBJ1-6	TRBD1	TRBV6-1	NA	TGTGCCAGAAGTGAAGTACCATTGGGGACAGGAAAAGGATCACCCCTCCACTTT	CARSEVPLGTGKGSPLHF
TRBJ2-3	TRBD2	TRBV7-2	many	TGTGCCAGCACGACCCCTAGCGGTAGCACAGATACGCAGTATTTT	CASTTPSGSTDTQYF
TRBJ2-2	NA	TRBV30	NA	TGTGCCGAAGGCTATTCGAACACCGGGGAGCTGTTTTTT	CAEGYSNTGELFF
TRBJ2-7	TRBD2	TRBV29-1	many	TGCAGCGTTACCTCTCTACTAGCGGGAGGCGAGCAGTACTTC	CSVTSLLAGGEQYF
TRBJ1-4	NA	TRBV7-2	few	TGTGCCAGCGAGACTAATGAAAAACTGTTTTTT	CASETNEKLFF
TRBJ2-7	NA	TRBV20-1	many	TGCAGTGCCCTACCCAACGGGCAGGGTTCGGGGGAGCAGTACTTC	CSALPNGQGSGEQYF
TRBJ2-1	NA	TRBV30	few	TGTGCCTGGAGTGTCTCCAGCGCATCGGGTGAGCAGTTCTTC	CAWSVSSASGEQFF
TRBJ2-1	NA	TRBV6-6	few	TGTGCCAGCAACCGCCCCTACAATGAGCAGTTCTTC	CASNRPYNEQFF
TRBJ2-1	TRBD2	TRBV5-1	few	TGCGCCAGCAGTCTAGACGTCGGGACTAGCGGCTACAATGAGCAGTTCTTC	CASSLDVGTSGYNEQFF
TRBJ2-1	TRBD1	TRBV6-5	few	TGTGCCAGCAGTTACGGGACAGACAATAAAAATGAGCAGTTCTTC	CASSYGTDNKNEQFF
TRBJ1-1	NA	TRBV4-3	NA	TGCGCCAGCAGCCAAGATTCAGCGGCTGAAGCTTTCTTT	CASSQDSAAEAFF
TRBJ2-5	TRBD1	TRBV12-3/TRBV12-4	NA	TGTGCCAGCAGTTGGGACAGGGTTGAGCAGTACTTC	CASSWDRVEQYF
TRBJ2-7	NA	TRBV2	few	TGTGCCAGCAGAATAGCTCCTACCGAGCAGTACTTC	CASRIAPTEQYF
TRBJ1-2	NA	TRBV5-5	NA	TGTGCCAGCAGCCCTACACAGGGTGGAGATGGCTACACCTTC	CASSPTQGGDGYTF
TRBJ2-3	TRBD2	TRBV20-1	NA	TGCAGTGCTACGGGGAGGGCTGTAAATACGCAGTATTTT	CSATGRAVNTQYF
TRBJ1-2	TRBD1	TRBV5-5	NA	TGTGCCAGCAGCCGGCGAGGGACAGGGGATGGAGGCGGCTACACCTTC	CASSRRGTGDGGGYTF
TRBJ2-3	NA	TRBV5-5	NA	TGTGCCAGCAGCTTGGAAGATACGCAGGATTTT	CASSLEDTQDF